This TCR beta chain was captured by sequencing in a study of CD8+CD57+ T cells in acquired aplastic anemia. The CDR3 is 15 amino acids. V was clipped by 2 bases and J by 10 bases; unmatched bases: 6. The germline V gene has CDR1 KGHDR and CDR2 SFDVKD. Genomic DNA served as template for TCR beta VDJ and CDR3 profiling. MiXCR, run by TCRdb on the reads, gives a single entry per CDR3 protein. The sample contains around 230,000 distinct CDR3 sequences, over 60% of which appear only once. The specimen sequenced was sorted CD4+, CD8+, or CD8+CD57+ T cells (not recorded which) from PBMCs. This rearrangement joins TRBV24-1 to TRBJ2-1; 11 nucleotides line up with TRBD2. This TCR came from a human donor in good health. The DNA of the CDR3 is TGTGCCACCAGTGATTCGATGACTAGCGGGGAAGAGCAGTTCTTC. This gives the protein CATSDSMTSGEEQFF.